These T cell receptor beta chains were read from a single sample in a study of T cells after yellow fever vaccination. TCRdb used MiXCR to reprocess the 5' RACE reads, holding one entry per CDR3 protein. Here the sample spans roughly 160,000 distinct CDR3 sequences, roughly a tenth being singletons. The specimen comprised CD8+ T cells sorted from PBMCs, sampled 45 days after the yellow fever booster vaccination. The receptors originated from a man aged 18 to 30 who received the YFV17D yellow fever vaccine. The CDR3 runs from the conserved cysteine through the conserved F or W. A D gene is named only where the DNA matches it firmly. Expanded clones are given a class, and other clones once, few, many or no size at all.

TRBJ2-3 14 . . TRBV12-3/TRBV12-4 TGTGCCAGCAGCCACGGGGGACTCACAGATACGCAGTATTTT CASSHGGLTDTQYF
TRBJ2-2 14 few . TRBV19 TGTGCCAGTAGTACGGACTCCCTAAGCGGGGAGCTGTTTTTT CASSTDSLSGELFF
TRBJ2-1 13 many . TRBV5-5 TGTGCCAGCACCTGGGGTCCCTACAATGAGCAGTTCTTC CASTWGPYNEQFF
TRBJ2-7 12 many . TRBV27 TGTGCCAGCAGTTTATGGGGCTACGAGCAGTACTTC CASSLWGYEQYF
TRBJ1-1 12 few . TRBV5-4 TGTGCCAGCAGCTTAGGACTCACTGAAGCTTTCTTT CASSLGLTEAFF
TRBJ1-2 13 . . TRBV6-5 TGTGCCAGCAGTTACGGTAGGACGGATGGCTACACCTTC CASSYGRTDGYTF
TRBJ1-1 14 few TRBD1 TRBV7-9 TGTGCCAGCAGCGCGGGACAGGGGAACACTGAAGCTTTCTTT CASSAGQGNTEAFF
TRBJ2-2 15 few . TRBV5-1 TGCGCCAGCAGCTTCGGGACCACGAACACCGGGGAGCTGTTTTTT CASSFGTTNTGELFF
TRBJ1-6 14 . . TRBV4-1 TGCGCCAGCAGCACACGACAAGGCAATTCACCCCTCCACTTT CASSTRQGNSPLHF
TRBJ2-2 13 . . TRBV29-1 TGCAGCGTTGAAGAAGCAGCCACCGGGGAGCTGTTTTTT CSVEEAATGELFF
TRBJ2-5 14 many . TRBV5-1 TGCGCCAGCAGCTTGGATAGGGGTTTAGAGACCCAGTACTTC CASSLDRGLETQYF
TRBJ2-3 17 few TRBD2 TRBV20-1 TGCAGTGCTAGAGAACCTTCGGTCCTCCTAGCGGGGGATACGCAGTATTTT CSAREPSVLLAGDTQYF
TRBJ2-7 16 many . TRBV18 TGTGCCAGCTCACTGCCGCGGGACACTACCTCCTACGAGCAGTACTTC CASSLPRDTTSYEQYF
TRBJ1-5 14 . . TRBV6-2/TRBV6-3 TGTGCCAGCAGTTCCAGATTGACCAATCAGCCCCAGCATTTT CASSSRLTNQPQHF
TRBJ2-2 16 . . TRBV27 TGTGCCAGCGTCCTTTCATGGGGACCGAGGGCCGGGGAGCTGTTTTTT CASVLSWGPRAGELFF
TRBJ2-1 12 . TRBD2 TRBV30 TGTGCCTGGAGCCCGACTAGCGATGAGCAGTTCTTC CAWSPTSDEQFF
TRBJ1-1 16 few TRBD1 TRBV4-3 TGCGCCAGCAGCCAAGAAGCGGCAGGGGGCCGCACTGAAGCTTTCTTT CASSQEAAGGRTEAFF
TRBJ2-1 16 many . TRBV9 TGTGCCAGCAGCCCGGGGGAGGGGGCTCTCTACAATGAGCAGTTCTTC CASSPGEGALYNEQFF
TRBJ2-4 16 . TRBD1 TRBV7-9 TGTGCCAGCAGCTCCAGGACAGGGAAAGCCAAAAACATTCAGTACTTC CASSSRTGKAKNIQYF
TRBJ2-3 14 . . TRBV25-1 TGTGCCAGCAGTGTCTTTCGGGGCACAGATACGCAGTATTTT CASSVFRGTDTQYF
TRBJ2-3 19 many TRBD2 TRBV15 TGTGCCACCAGCAGAGACCCGAATCCCGAGCGGGGGGACACAGATACGCAGTATTTT CATSRDPNPERGDTDTQYF
TRBJ2-4 13 many . TRBV7-9 TGTGCCAGCAGCTTTGAGGTTTACTACATTCAGTACTTC CASSFEVYYIQYF
TRBJ1-1 15 . . TRBV7-9 TGTGCCAGCAGCACCACATGGGGCCTCAACACTGAAGCTTTCTTT CASSTTWGLNTEAFF
TRBJ2-7 14 . . TRBV5-6 TGTGCCAGCAGCTTCACGGACGGAGCCTACGAGCAGTACTTC CASSFTDGAYEQYF
TRBJ2-2 13 few . TRBV6-4 TGTGCCAGCAGTGATACGAACACCGGGGAGCTGTTTTTT CASSDTNTGELFF
TRBJ2-1 12 . TRBD2 TRBV14 TGTGCCAGCGGCGGGGGTCACAATGAGCAGTTCTTC CASGGGHNEQFF
TRBJ2-7 15 . . TRBV24-1 TGTGCCACCAGTGACCATCAACGTGGCCCCTACGAGCAGTACTTC CATSDHQRGPYEQYF
TRBJ1-1 14 few . TRBV6-5 TGTGCCAGCAGTGGGACTGTGGGGGTCTCGATAGCTTTCTTT CASSGTVGVSIAFF
TRBJ2-1 15 few . TRBV29-1 TGCAGCGTTGTGGGGGCTAGGGTCTCCTACAATGAGCAGTTCTTC CSVVGARVSYNEQFF
TRBJ2-7 15 . TRBD2 TRBV7-2 TGTGCCAGCAGCTTTGGACTAGCGATCGGCTACGAGCAGTACTTC CASSFGLAIGYEQYF
TRBJ1-1 12 many . TRBV19 TGTGCCAGTAAGGCAGGGGTAACTGAAGCTTTCTTT CASKAGVTEAFF
TRBJ1-6 15 . TRBD1 TRBV6-5 TGTGCCAGCACCAACCCCCGAATGAAACAGGGGCTCCTCCACTTT CASTNPRMKQGLLHF
TRBJ2-3 15 . TRBD2 TRBV6-5 TGTGCCAGCAGTCCCGACGGGGGGGGCACAGATACGCAGTATTTT CASSPDGGGTDTQYF
TRBJ2-3 16 few TRBD1 TRBV4-1 TGCGCCAGCAGCCAAGGTCCGACAGGGGAGAACGATACGCAGTATTTT CASSQGPTGENDTQYF
TRBJ2-1 17 . . TRBV5-1 TGCGCCAGCAGCTGCTTGTGGTGTCGGTTAGGGCACAATGAGCAGTTCTTC CASSCLWCRLGHNEQFF
TRBJ2-3 11 few . TRBV7-9 TGTGCCAGCGGTTGGGGAGATACGCAGTATTTT CASGWGDTQYF
TRBJ2-2 16 . . TRBV9 TGTGCCAGCAGCGGGGGCTGGGGGCGGATCACCGGGGAGCTGTTTTTT CASSGGWGRITGELFF
TRBJ2-1 15 . TRBD2 TRBV20-1 TGCAGTGCTAGAGATATCGGCGGGAGGGACAATGAGCAGTTCTTC CSARDIGGRDNEQFF
TRBJ2-7 13 many TRBD1 TRBV9 TGTGCCAGCAGCGCCGGGACAGGGCGCGAGCAGTACTTC CASSAGTGREQYF
TRBJ1-1 11 once . TRBV29-1 TGCAGCGTTGAGCGAGAGTTAGAAGCTTTCTTT CSVERELEAFF